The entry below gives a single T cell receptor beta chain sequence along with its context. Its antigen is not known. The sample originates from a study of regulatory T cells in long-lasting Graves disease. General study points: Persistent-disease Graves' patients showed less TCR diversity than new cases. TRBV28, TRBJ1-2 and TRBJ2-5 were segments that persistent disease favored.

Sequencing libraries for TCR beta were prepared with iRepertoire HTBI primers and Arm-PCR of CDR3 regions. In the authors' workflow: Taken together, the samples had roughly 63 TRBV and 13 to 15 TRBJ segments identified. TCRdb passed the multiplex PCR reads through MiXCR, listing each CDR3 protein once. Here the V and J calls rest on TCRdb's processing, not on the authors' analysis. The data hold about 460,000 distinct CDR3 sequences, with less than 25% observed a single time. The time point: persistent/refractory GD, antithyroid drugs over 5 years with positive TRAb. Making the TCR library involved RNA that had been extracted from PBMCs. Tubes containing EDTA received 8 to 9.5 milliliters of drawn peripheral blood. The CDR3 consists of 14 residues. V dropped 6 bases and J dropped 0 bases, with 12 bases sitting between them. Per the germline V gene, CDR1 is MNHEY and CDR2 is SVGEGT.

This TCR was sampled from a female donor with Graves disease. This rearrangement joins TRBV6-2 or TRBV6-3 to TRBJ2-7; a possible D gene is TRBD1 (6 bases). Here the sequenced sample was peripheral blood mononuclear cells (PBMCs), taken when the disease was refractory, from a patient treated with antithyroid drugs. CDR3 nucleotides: TGTGCCAGCAGCCCCAGGGGATTCTCCTACGAGCAGTACTTC. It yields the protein CASSPRGFSYEQYF.